This T cell receptor (beta chain) was sequenced during a study of vaccination and CD4 T cells after COVID-19 (dated by TCRdb to 2021 to 2024). Regarding the complete study: Convalescent patients had a positive SARS-CoV-2 result on nasal swab PCR, and of these patients, several had mild disease and one had severe disease. In about 11 COVID-19 convalescent patients and a few infection-naive healthy vaccine recipients, the spike-specific CD4+ TCR repertoire before mRNA vaccination was compared with the repertoire after mRNA vaccination. Post-COVID blood samples from convalescent patients were collected a median of about 100 days after diagnosis, with a range of 35 to 161 days. In control cultures, a CEFX viral epitope pool was used as positive control, an HIV-1 Nef peptide pool was used as negative control, or no peptide was added. Post-vaccine blood samples were obtained a median of approximately 74 days after the second vaccine dose, with a range of about 12 to 241 days. Six males and four females were included in the convalescent cohort, with two Hispanic individuals, seven Caucasians, two Asians and one multiracial person represented. Participants received two doses of either the Pfizer-BioNTech BNT162b2 vaccine (n=8) or the Moderna mRNA-1273 vaccine (n=2). For stimulating the cultures, overlapping spike peptide pools were used, derived from SARS-CoV-2 as well as from the common cold coronaviruses HCoV-NL63, HCoV-OC43 and HCoV-229E. General conclusions and limits of the study: An increase in the median number of SARS-CoV-2-reactive clonotypes from roughly 20 after infection to some 40 after vaccination was observed, but the change was not found to be significant. In convalescent patients, a median around 89% of post-vaccine SARS-CoV-2-reactive clones were detected only after vaccination, suggesting vaccine-specific priming. Only a relatively small number of convalescent patients were included in the study, and early timepoints following natural infection were not analyzed. Of the vaccine-specific clones found in convalescent patients, nearly all (304 of 307) were mono-reactive for SARS-CoV-2 spike instead of being cross-reactive with common cold coronaviruses.

This specimen's treatment or condition label, interpreted: 10-day PBMC culture with coronavirus spike peptide pools or control peptides (ViraFEST assay). The ViraFEST assay was used in the study, in which antigen-specific T cells were expanded with peptide pools and expanded clonotypes were subsequently identified by TCR sequencing. The positive SARS-CoV-2 PCR tests of the convalescent patients were dated from March to December 2020, before the Alpha, Beta and Delta variants emerged in the United States. PBMCs were cultured at around 2 million per well in IMDM supplemented with approximately 5.3% human AB serum and about 10 IU/ml IL-2, with 9.5 to 10 ug/ml peptide pools added. On days 3 and 7, half of the culture medium was replaced with fresh IL-2-containing medium. After approximately eleven days of culture, CD4+ T cells were isolated by negative selection with the EasySep CD4+ T cell isolation kit. Ficoll-Paque Plus gradient centrifugation was used to isolate PBMCs from whole blood, and the isolated PBMCs were then either used fresh or cryopreserved at -140C. Each culture condition was generally run in triplicate wells.

The library relied on PCR. TCR sequencing of DNA from cultured CD4+ T cells used the Oncomine TCR Beta short-read assay at the Johns Hopkins FTIC core. The QIAamp micro DNA kit was used to extract genomic DNA from the cultured CD4+ T cells. The Oncomine TCR Beta libraries from cultured CD4+ T cells were pooled using unique dual indexes and then sequenced on an Illumina iSeq 100. The published analysis was carried out like this. Non-productive sequences were filtered out, and CDR3s that did not start with C, did not end with F or W, or were shorter than 7 amino acids were discarded. The MANAFEST web application was used to identify antigen-specific clonotypes by comparing peptide-stimulated wells against reference wells and other culture wells. For a clone to be called positive, the clone needed an FDR below 0.05, an odds ratio above 5, and a productive frequency above 0.1% in at least two of three replicate wells. Clonotypes that were significantly expanded in both SARS-CoV-2 spike wells and at least one common cold coronavirus spike condition were defined as cross-reactive. Levenshtein distances (stringdist) and unrooted phylogenetic trees (ape) in R version 3.6.1 were used to assess CDR3 homology. TCRdb ran its own pipeline on the public reads, namely fastp trimming at Q25 and MiXCR clone calling, and kept in-frame beta chains. Rows with one shared CDR3 protein collapse into an entry with the most common genes and DNA. In this record, the V and J calls reflect TCRdb's handling and not the investigators' own analysis. For this sample the table gives more than 8,000 distinct CDR3 sequences, of which roughly 24% were detected only once. The top ten clonotypes cover roughly an eighth of the sample.

A remark on this clonotype: Which antigen it targets is not known. No much larger clone exists at a distance of one base, and base qualities are not known.

This clonotype was obtained from a human donor who had recovered from COVID-19. Material: CD4+ T cells from blood, cultured in vitro, obtained after SARS-CoV-2 vaccination.

The CDR3 has the sequence CASSETGTGVYEQYF. Here is the DNA: TGTGCCAGCAGTGAGACCGGGACAGGGGTCTACGAGCAGTACTTC. This sequence uses TRBV28 and TRBJ2-7, and 10 bases in between align with TRBD1. Including cysteine and phenylalanine, the CDR3 has 15 amino acids. Of all the DNA, just the CDR3 is kept, 45 bases in frame from base 1. The junction shows trimming of 5 bases on V and 3 bases on J, and the gene matches do not reach 7 bases of it. The germline V gene sets CDR1 to MDHEN and CDR2 to SYDVKM. Joined to the reference TRBV28 and TRBJ2-7 proteins, this CDR3 gives the full variable domain: DVKVTQSSRYLVKRTGEKVFLECVQDMDHENMFWYRQDPGLGLRLIYFSYDVKMKEKGDIPEGYSVSREKKERFSLILESASTNQTSMYLCASSETGTGVYEQYFGPGTRLTVT.